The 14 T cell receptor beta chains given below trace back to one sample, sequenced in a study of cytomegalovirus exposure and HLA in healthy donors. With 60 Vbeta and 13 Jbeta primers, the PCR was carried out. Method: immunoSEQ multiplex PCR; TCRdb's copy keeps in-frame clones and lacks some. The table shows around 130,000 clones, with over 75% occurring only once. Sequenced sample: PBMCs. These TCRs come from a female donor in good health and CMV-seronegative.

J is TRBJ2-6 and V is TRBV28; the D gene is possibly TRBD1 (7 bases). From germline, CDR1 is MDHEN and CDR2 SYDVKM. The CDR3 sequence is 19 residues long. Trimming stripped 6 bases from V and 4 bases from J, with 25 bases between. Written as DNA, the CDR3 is TGTGCCAGCAGCGATCTACAGGGGACTGGCGCTCTGGGGGCCAACGTCCTGACTTTC. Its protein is CASSDLQGTGALGANVLTF.

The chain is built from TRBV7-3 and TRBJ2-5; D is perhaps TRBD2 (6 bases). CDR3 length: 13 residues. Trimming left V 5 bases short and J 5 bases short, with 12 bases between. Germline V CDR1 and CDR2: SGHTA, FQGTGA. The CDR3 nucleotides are TGTGCCAGCAGCCTAAGTGGGGGGGAGACCCAGTACTTC. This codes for CASSLSGGETQYF.

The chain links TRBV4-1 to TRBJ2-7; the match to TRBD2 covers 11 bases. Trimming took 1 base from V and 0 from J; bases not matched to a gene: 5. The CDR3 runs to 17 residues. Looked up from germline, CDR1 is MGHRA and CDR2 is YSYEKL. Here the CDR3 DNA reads TGCGCCAGCAGCCAAGGGGCTAGCGGGGGGCGCTCCTACGAGCAGTACTTC. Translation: CASSQGASGGRSYEQYF.

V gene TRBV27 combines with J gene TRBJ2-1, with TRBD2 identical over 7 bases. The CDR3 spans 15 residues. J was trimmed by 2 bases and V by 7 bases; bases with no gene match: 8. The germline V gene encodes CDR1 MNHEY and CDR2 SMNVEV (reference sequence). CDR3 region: CASKIASGTYNEQFF. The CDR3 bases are TGTGCCAGCAAAATAGCGAGCGGGACCTACAATGAGCAGTTCTTC.

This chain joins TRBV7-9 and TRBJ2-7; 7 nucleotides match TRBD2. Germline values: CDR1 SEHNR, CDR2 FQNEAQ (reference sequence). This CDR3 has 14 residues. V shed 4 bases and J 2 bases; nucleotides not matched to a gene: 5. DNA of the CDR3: TGTGCCAGCAGCTCCCTTGGGACTACCTACGAGCAGTACTTC. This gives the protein CASSSLGTTYEQYF.

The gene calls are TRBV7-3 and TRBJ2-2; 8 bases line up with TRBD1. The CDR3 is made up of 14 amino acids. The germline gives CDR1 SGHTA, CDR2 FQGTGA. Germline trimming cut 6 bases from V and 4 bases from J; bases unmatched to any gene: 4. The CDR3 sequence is CASSGQGATGELFF. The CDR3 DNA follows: TGTGCCAGCAGTGGACAGGGTGCCACCGGGGAGCTGTTTTTT. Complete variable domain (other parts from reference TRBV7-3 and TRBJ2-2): GAGVSQTPSNKVTEKGKYVELRCDPISGHTALYWYRQSLGQGPEFLIYFQGTGAADDSGLPNDRFFAVRPEGSVSTLKIQRTERGDSAVYLCASSGQGATGELFFGEGSRLTVL.

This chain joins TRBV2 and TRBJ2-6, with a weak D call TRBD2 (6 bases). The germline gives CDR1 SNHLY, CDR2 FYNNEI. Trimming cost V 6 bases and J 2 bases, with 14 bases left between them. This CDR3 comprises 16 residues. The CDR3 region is CASSARGEPGANVLTF. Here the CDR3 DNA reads TGTGCCAGCAGCGCCCGCGGGGAGCCTGGGGCCAACGTCCTGACTTTC.

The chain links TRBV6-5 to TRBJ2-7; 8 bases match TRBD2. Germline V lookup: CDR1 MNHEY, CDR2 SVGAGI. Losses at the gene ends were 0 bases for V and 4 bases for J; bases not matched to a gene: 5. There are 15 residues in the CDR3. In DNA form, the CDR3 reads TGTGCCAGCAGTTACTCGAGACTAGCGATGTACGAGCAGTACTTC. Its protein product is CASSYSRLAMYEQYF.

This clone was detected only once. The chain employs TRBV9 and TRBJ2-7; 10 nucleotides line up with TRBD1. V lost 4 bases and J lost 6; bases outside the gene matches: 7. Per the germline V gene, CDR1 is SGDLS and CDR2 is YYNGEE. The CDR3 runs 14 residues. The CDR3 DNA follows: TGTGCCAGCAGCCTAACGACAGGGGGCCTCGAGCAGTACTTC. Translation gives CASSLTTGGLEQYF. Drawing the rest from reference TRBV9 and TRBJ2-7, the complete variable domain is DSGVTQTPKHLITATGQRVTLRCSPRSGDLSVYWYQQSLDQGLQFLIQYYNGEERAKGNILERFSAQQFPDLHSELNLSSLELGDSALYFCASSLTTGGLEQYFGPGTRLTVT.

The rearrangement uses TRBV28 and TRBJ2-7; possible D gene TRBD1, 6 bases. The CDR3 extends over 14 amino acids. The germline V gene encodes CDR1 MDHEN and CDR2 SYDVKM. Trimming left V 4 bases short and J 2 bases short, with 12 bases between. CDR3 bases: TGTGCCAGCAGTTCGACAGGCGGTACCTACGAGCAGTACTTC. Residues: CASSSTGGTYEQYF.

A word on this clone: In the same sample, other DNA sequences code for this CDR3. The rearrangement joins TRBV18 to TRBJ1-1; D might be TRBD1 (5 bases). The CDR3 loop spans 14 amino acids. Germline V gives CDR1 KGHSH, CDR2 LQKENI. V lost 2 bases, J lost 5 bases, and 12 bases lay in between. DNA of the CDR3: TGTGCCAGCTCACCAGGGCAGGGTGGAACTGAAGCTTTCTTT. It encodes CASSPGQGGTEAFF.

CDR3 DNA sequence: TGTGCCAGCAGCTTATCCGCGGGAGGAGGGAACACCGGGGAGCTGTTTTTT. It specifies CASSLSAGGGNTGELFF. The gene calls are TRBV7-9 and TRBJ2-2; TRBD2 matches at 8 bases. V trimming: 2 bases; J trimming: 1 base; junction bases outside the gene matches: 6. CDR3 size: 17 residues. CDR1 is SEHNR, CDR2 FQNEAQ, per germline (reference sequence).

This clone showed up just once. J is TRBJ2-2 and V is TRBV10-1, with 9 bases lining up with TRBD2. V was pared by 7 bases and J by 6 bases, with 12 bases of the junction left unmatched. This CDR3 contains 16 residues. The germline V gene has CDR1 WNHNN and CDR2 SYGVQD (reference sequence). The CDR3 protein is CASKGAGTSKPGELFF. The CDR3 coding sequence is TGCGCCAGCAAGGGTGCCGGGACTAGCAAACCCGGGGAGCTGTTTTTT.

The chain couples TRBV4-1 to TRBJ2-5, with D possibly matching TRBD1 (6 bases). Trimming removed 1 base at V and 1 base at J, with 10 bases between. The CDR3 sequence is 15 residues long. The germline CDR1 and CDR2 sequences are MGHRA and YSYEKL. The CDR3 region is CASSQGQALQETQYF. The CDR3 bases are TGCGCCAGCAGCCAAGGACAGGCCCTCCAAGAGACCCAGTACTTC.